This entry is about one T cell receptor beta chain. Clinical history reported by participants formed the basis on which cohorts were assigned. CDR1 and CDR2 from the germline V gene are LNHDA and SQIVND (reference sequence). V lost 5 bases, J lost 0 bases, and 11 bases lay in between. The CDR3 is 14 residues long. This record belongs to a study of blood T cell repertoires in COVID-19. Across the study: T cells, B-cell-depleted T cells, or PBMCs supplied cDNA or gDNA.

This table comes from immunoSEQ multiplex PCR, and its TCRdb copy is limited to in-frame clones, with some not included. The table shows about 400,000 clones, with roughly 84% occurring only once. The TCR comes from a woman in her 30s who had recovered from COVID-19. The sample consisted of PBMCs or T cells enriched from blood (not recorded which). The rearrangement uses TRBV19 and TRBJ2-7; possible D gene TRBD1, 5 bases. CDR3 nucleotide sequence: TGTGCCAGTAGTCCGGACACCGACTCCTACGAGCAGTACTTC. Amino acid sequence: CASSPDTDSYEQYF.